This T cell receptor (beta chain) was sequenced for a study of cytomegalovirus exposure and HLA in healthy donors. Findings of the study overall: Most sequenced TCRs were rare (though some public TCRs occurred in many donors). A further, later analysis showed that HLA-associated TCR beta chains (compared with equally common others) were more clonally expanded. Within an earlier analysis, most TCR beta V segments proved productive either about 87% or about 30% of the time.

With regard to this clone: What it binds is not known.

Both 60 Vbeta primers and 13 Jbeta primers went into the PCR. The method was immunoSEQ multiplex PCR; TCRdb's version includes in-frame clones alone and lacks a portion of them. The profile shows under 200,000 clones, roughly 73% of them singletons. The specimen was PBMCs. The TCR comes from a woman in her thirties in good health and CMV-seronegative.

The CDR3: CASSQEPSAEATEAFF. The DNA of the CDR3 is TGCGCCAGCAGCCAAGAGCCCTCGGCGGAGGCCACTGAAGCTTTCTTT. The chain couples TRBV4-1 to TRBJ1-1; no definite D call. The CDR3 has 16 residues. CDR1 MGHRA and CDR2 YSYEKL come from the germline V gene. Between the trimmed V and J ends, which lost 0 bases and 4 bases, there was a span of 15 bases.